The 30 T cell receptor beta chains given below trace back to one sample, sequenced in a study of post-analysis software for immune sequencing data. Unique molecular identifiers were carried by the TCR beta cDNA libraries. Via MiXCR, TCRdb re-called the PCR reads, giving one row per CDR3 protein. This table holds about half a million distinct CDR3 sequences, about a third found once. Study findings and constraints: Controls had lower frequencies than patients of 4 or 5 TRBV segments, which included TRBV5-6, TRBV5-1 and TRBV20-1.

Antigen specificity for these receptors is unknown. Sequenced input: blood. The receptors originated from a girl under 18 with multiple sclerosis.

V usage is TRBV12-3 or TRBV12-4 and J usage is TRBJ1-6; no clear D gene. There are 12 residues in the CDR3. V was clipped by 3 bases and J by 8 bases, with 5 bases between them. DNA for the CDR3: TGTGCCAGCAGTTTCGTCGATTCACCCCTCCACTTT. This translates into CASSFVDSPLHF.

The CDR3 nucleotides are TGCGCCAGCAGCTTACTAGCGGGTCAAGACAAAAACATTCAGTACTTC. Protein: CASSLLAGQDKNIQYF. The rearrangement joins TRBV5-1 to TRBJ2-4, with 9 bases that match TRBD2. The CDR3 length is 16 residues. Germline V gives CDR1 SGHRS, CDR2 YFSETQ. J was trimmed by 3 bases and V by 2 bases; bases with no gene match: 6.

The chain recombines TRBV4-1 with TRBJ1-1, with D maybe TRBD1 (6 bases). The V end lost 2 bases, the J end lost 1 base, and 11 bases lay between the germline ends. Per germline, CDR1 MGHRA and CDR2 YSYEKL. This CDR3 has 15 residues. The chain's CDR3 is CASSQQTGPNTEAFF. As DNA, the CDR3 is TGCGCCAGCAGCCAACAGACAGGACCGAACACTGAAGCTTTCTTT.

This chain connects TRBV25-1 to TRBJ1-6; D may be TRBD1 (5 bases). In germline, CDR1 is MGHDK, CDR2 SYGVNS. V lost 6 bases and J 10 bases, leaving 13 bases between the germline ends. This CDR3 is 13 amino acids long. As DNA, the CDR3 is TGTGCCAGCAGGGGCAGGGTCGGATCACCCCTCCACTTT. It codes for CASRGRVGSPLHF.

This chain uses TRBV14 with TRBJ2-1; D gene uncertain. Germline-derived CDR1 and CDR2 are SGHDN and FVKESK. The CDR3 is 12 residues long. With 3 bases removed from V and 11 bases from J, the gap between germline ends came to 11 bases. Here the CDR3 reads CASSQAGPKQFF. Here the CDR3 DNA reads TGTGCCAGCAGCCAGGCCGGGCCTAAGCAGTTCTTC.

The CDR3 loop is CASSFRSGASTDTQYF. DNA for the CDR3: TGTGCCAGCAGTTTTCGTTCCGGGGCAAGCACAGATACGCAGTATTTT. The rearrangement joins TRBV12-3 or TRBV12-4 to TRBJ2-3, with D possibly called TRBD1 or TRBD2 (5 bases each). With 3 bases removed from V and 0 bases from J, the gap between germline ends came to 13 bases. The length of the CDR3 is 16 residues.

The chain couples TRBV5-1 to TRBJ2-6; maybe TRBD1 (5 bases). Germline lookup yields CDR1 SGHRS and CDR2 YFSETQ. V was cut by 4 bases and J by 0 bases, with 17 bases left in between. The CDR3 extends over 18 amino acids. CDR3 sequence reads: CASSLSARDLSGANVLTF. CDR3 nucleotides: TGCGCCAGCAGCCTGTCGGCCAGGGATCTCTCTGGGGCCAACGTCCTGACTTTC.

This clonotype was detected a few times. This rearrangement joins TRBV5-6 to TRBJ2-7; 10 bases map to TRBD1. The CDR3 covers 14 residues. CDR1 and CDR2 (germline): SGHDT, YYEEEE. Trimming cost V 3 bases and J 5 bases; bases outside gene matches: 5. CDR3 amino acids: CASSWDRGRDEQYF. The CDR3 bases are TGTGCCAGCAGCTGGGACAGGGGTCGCGACGAGCAGTACTTC.

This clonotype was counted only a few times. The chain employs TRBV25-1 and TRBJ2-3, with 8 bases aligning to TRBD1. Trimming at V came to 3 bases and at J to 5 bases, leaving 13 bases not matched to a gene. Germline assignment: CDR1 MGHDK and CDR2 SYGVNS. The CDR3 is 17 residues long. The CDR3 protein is CASSEQPDRGDRDTQYF. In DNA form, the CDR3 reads TGTGCCAGCAGTGAGCAGCCCGACAGGGGAGATAGAGATACGCAGTATTTT. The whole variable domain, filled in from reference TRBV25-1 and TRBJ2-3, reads EADIYQTPRYLVIGTGKKITLECSQTMGHDKMYWYQQDPGMELHLIHYSYGVNSTEKGDLSSESTVSRIRTEHFPLTLESARPSHTSQYLCASSEQPDRGDRDTQYFGPGTRLTVL.

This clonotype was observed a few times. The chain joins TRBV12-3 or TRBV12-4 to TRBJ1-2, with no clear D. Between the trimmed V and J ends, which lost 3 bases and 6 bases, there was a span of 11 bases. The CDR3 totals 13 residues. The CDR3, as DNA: TGTGCCAGCAGTTTGGGAGTTTCTCATGGCTACACCTTC. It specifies CASSLGVSHGYTF.

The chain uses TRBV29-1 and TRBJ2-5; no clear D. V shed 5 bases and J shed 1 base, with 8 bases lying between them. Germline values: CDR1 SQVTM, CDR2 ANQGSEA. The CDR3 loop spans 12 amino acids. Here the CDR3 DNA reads TGCAGCGTTTCGGTTCTCCAAGAGACCCAGTACTTC. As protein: CSVSVLQETQYF.

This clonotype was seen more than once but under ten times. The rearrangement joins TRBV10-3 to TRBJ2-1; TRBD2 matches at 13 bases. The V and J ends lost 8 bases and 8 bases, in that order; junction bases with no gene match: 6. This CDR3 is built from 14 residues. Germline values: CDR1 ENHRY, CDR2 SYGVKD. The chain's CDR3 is CAIGRTSGGYEQFF. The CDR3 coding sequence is TGTGCCATCGGGAGGACTAGCGGGGGTTATGAGCAGTTCTTC.

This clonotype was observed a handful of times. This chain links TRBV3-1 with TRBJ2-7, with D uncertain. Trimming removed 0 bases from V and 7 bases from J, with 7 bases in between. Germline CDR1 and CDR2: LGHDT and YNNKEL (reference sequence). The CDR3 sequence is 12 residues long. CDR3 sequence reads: CASSQESSEQYF. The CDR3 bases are TGTGCCAGCAGCCAAGAATCGTCTGAGCAGTACTTC.

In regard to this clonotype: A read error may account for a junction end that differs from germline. For the CDR3, the DNA is TGTGCCAGCAGCCAAGGGTCACTTTCCCGAGAGACCCCGTACTTC. It yields the protein CASSQGSLSRETPYF. V is TRBV4-2 and J is TRBJ2-5; the D is unclear. CDR1 LGHNA and CDR2 YNFKEQ come from the germline V gene. The CDR3 runs to 15 residues.

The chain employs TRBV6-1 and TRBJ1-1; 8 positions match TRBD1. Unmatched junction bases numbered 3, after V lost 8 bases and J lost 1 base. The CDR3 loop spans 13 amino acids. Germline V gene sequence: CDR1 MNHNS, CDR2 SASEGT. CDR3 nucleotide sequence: TGTGCCAGCGAGGACAGGGAGAACACTGAAGCTTTCTTT. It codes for CASEDRENTEAFF.

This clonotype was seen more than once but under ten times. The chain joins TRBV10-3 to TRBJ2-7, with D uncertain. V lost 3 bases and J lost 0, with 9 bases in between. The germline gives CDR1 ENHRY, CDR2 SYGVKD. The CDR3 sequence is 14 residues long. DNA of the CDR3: TGTGCCATCAGTGATAGTGCCAGCTCCTACGAGCAGTACTTC. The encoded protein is CAISDSASSYEQYF.

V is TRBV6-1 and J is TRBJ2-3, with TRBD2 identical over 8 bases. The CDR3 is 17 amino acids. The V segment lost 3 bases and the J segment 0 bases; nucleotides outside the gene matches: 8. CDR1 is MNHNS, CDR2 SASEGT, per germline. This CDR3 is CASSDTIAGKSTDTQYF. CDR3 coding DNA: TGTGCCAGCAGTGATACTATAGCGGGGAAGAGCACAGATACGCAGTATTTT.

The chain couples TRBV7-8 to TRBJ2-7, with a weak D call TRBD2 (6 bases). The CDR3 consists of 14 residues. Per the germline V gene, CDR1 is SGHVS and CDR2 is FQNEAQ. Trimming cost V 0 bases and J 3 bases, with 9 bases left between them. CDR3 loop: CASSLALANYEQYF. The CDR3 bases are TGTGCCAGCAGCTTAGCTCTAGCGAACTACGAGCAGTACTTC.

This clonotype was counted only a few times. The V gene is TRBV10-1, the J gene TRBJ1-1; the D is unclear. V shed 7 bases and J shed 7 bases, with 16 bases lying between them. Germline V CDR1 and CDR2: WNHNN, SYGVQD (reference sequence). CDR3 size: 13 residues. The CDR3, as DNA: TGCGCCAGCACAGCAGGAATTCCCGGTGAAGCTTTCTTT. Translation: CASTAGIPGEAFF.

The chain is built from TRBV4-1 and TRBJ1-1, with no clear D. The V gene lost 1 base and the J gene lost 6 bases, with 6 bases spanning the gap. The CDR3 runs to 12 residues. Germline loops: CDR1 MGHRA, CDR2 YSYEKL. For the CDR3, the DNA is TGCGCCAGCAGCCAAGGACTCTCTGAAGCTTTCTTT. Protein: CASSQGLSEAFF.

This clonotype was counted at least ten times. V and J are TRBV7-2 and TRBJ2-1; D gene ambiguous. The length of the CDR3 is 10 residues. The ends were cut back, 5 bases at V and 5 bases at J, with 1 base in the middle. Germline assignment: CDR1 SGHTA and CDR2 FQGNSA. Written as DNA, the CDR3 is TGTGCCAGCAGCAACAATGAGCAGTTCTTC. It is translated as CASSNNEQFF.

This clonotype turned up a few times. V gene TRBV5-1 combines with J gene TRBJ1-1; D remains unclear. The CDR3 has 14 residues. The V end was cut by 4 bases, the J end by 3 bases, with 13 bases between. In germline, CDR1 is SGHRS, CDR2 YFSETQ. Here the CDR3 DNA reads TGCGCCAGCAGCGAAGGTAACACGGACACTGAAGCTTTCTTT. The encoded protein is CASSEGNTDTEAFF.

Here the CDR3 DNA reads TGTGCCAGCGCCGGGACAGGGGGATGGACCGGGGAGCTGTTTTTT. Residues: CASAGTGGWTGELFF. V usage is TRBV27 and J usage is TRBJ2-2, with 11 nucleotides matching TRBD1. Germline CDR1 reads MNHEY; CDR2 reads SMNVEV (reference sequence). V lost 8 bases to trimming and J lost 5 bases; unmatched junction nucleotides: 7. The CDR3 consists of 15 residues.

The CDR3 is CAISESLFHDSPLHF. Here the CDR3 DNA reads TGTGCCATCAGTGAATCCCTATTCCATGATTCACCCCTCCACTTT. This rearrangement joins TRBV10-3 to TRBJ1-6; D gene uncertain. Germline loops: CDR1 ENHRY, CDR2 SYGVKD. Trimming took 3 bases from V and 8 from J, leaving 14 bases between them. CDR3 size: 15 residues.

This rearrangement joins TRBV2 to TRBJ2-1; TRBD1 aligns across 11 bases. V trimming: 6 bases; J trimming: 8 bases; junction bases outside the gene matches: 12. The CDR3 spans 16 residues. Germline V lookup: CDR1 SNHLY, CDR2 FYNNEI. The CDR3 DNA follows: TGTGCCAGCAGGTGGAGTCCCGGGACAGGGGGGGATGAGCAGTTCTTC. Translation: CASRWSPGTGGDEQFF.

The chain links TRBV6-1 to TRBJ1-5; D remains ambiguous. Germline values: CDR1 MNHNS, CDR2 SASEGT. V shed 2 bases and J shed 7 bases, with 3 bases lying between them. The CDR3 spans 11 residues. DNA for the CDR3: TGTGCCAGCAGTGAAATCCAGCCCCAGCATTTT. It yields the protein CASSEIQPQHF.

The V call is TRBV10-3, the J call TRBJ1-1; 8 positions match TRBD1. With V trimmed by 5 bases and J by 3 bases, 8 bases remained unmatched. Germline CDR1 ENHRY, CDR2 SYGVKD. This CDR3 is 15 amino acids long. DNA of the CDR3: TGTGCCATCAGTCAGCTTCAGGGGGCGGACACTGAAGCTTTCTTT. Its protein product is CAISQLQGADTEAFF.

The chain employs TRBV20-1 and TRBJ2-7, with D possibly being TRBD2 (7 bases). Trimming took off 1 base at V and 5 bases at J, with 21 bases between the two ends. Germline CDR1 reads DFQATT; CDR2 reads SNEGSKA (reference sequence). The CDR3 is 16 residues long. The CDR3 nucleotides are TGCAGTGCTAGAGCCCCCTTGGGGGGGGGCTGGGACGAGCAGTACTTC. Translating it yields CSARAPLGGGWDEQYF.

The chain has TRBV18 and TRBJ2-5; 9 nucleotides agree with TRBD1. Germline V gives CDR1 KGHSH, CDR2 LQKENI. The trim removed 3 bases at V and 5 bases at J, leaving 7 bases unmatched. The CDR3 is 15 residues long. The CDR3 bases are TGTGCCAGCTCACCCGGGACAGGGTCTGAGGAGACCCAGTACTTC. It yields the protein CASSPGTGSEETQYF.

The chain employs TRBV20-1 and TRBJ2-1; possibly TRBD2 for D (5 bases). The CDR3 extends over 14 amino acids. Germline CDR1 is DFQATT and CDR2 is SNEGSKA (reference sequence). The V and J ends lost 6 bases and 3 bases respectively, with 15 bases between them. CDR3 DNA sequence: TGCAGTGCGGAAACTAGTTCTAACTACAATGAGCAGTTCTTC. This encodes CSAETSSNYNEQFF.